This T cell receptor beta chain was identified during a study of regulatory T cells in long-lasting Graves disease. The time point denotes: newly diagnosed GD, antithyroid drugs for less than 3 months. From PBMCs, RNA was extracted and then used to make the TCR library. The CDR3 extends over 16 amino acids. CDR1 is MGHRA, CDR2 YSYEKL, per germline. The V gene end was trimmed by 1 base and the J gene end by 3 bases; junction bases not matched to a gene: 4. There are many counts of this clonotype. As yet, its antigen is unknown. Study-level points and caveats: Sample size was small, which may have lowered accuracy.

Sequencing libraries for TCR beta were prepared with iRepertoire HTBI primers and Arm-PCR of CDR3 regions. TCRdb reprocessed the multiplex PCR reads via MiXCR and lists one record per CDR3 protein. The sample lists around 360,000 distinct CDR3 sequences, 15% to 20% occurring once. Separately, the same data were catalogued under a study of T cells in Graves' hyperthyroidism and ophthalmopathy.

The TCR was taken from a woman aged 18-29 years with Graves disease. Sequences were derived from peripheral blood mononuclear cells (PBMCs), sampled at new diagnosis, from a patient treated with antithyroid drugs. V gene TRBV4-1 combines with J gene TRBJ1-4; 8 nucleotides line up with TRBD1. The DNA of the CDR3 is TGCGCCAGCAGCCAAGGCCCAGGGGGCGCTAATGAAAAACTGTTTTTT. Encoded protein: CASSQGPGGANEKLFF.